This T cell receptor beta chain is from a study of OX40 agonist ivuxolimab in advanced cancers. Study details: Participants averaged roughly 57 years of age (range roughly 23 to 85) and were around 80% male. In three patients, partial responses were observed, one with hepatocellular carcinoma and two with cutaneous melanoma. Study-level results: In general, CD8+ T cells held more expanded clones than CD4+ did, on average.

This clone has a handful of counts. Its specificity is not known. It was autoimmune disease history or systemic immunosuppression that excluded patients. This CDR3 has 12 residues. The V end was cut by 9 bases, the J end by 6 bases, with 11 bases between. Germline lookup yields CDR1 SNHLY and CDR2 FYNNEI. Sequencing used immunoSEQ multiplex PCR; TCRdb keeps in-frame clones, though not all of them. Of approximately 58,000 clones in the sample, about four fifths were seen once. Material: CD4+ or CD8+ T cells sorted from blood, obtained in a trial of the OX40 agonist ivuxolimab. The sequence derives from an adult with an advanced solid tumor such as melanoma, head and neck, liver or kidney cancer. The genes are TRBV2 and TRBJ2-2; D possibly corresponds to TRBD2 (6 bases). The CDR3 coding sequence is TGTGCCAGTCACGGGAGATCCGGGGAGCTGTTTTTT. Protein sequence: CASHGRSGELFF.